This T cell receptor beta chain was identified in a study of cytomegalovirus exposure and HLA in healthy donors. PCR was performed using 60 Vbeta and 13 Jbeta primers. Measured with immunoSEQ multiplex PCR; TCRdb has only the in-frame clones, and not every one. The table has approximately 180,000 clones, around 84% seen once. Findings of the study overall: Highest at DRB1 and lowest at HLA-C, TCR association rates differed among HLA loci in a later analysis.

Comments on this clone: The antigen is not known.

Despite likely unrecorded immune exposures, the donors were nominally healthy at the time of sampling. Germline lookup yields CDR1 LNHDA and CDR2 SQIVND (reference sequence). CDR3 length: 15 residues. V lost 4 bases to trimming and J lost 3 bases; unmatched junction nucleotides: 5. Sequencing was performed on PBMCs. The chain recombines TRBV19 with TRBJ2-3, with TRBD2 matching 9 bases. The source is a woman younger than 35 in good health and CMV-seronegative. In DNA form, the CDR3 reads TGTGCCAGTAGTAACCGAGCGGGAGGAACAGATACGCAGTATTTT. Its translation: CASSNRAGGTDTQYF.